This TCR beta chain was recorded in a study of control samples from healthy donors and cancer patients (dated by TCRdb to the early 2020s). Library preparation employed the immunoSEQ multiplex PCR assay. TCRdb's version of the immuneACCESS table is confined to in-frame rearrangements and falls short of the full clone set. An unresolved V gene accounts for under half of the shortfall where checked; the remainder is of unknown origin. This sample has some 140,000 clones in its table, and 80% to 95% of those were observed once. Jointly, the top ten make up roughly 10% of the sample. With regard to this clone: The antigen this receptor binds is unknown. Per-nucleotide qualities are absent, and no much larger clonotype sits a single base away.

The germline V end is reduced by 0 bases and the J end by 7 bases; junction bases left unmatched: 5. Inclusive of the bounding cysteine and phenylalanine, the CDR3 is 16 residues long. The kept DNA is CDR3 alone, 48 bases in frame from the first base. For CDR1 and CDR2, the germline V gene (reference sequence) lists SGHNT and YYREEE. In this chain, TRBV5-4 is recombined with TRBJ2-2; 11 bases in between match TRBD2. The sample comprised blood. This TCR came from a man aged 30 to 45 in good health. The DNA reads TGTGCCAGCAGCTTGGGCGGACTAGCGGGTATCGGGGAGCTGTTTTTT. Translated, this gives CASSLGGLAGIGELFF.